Below, 10 T cell receptor beta chains from the same sample are listed, as sequenced in a study of cytotoxic CD8 clonotypes in ibrutinib-treated CLL. Sequencing used immunoSEQ multiplex PCR; TCRdb keeps in-frame clones, though not all of them. The sample carries around 150,000 clones, nearly 90% recorded once. Sequences were derived from PBMCs, sampled at disease progression, from a patient treated with ibrutinib. Source of these receptors: a human donor with chronic lymphocytic leukemia.

This chain connects TRBV18 to TRBJ2-7, with D possibly matching TRBD1 (6 bases). This CDR3 comprises 13 residues. V shed 3 bases and J shed 3 bases, with 9 bases lying between them. CDR1 KGHSH and CDR2 LQKENI come from the germline V gene. CDR3 sequence reads: CASSPGQNYEQYF. CDR3 sequence (DNA): TGTGCCAGCTCACCCGGACAGAACTACGAGCAGTACTTC.

In DNA form, the CDR3 reads TGTGCCAGCAGTTTATCCCGGACAGGGTGGCAGTACTTC. This gives the protein CASSLSRTGWQYF. The V call is TRBV27, the J call TRBJ2-7; 8 nucleotides agree with TRBD1. This CDR3 comprises 13 residues. V was pared by 0 bases and J by 9 bases, with 4 bases of the junction left unmatched. In germline, CDR1 is MNHEY, CDR2 SMNVEV (reference sequence).

The gene calls are TRBV9 and TRBJ2-2, with 12 bases aligning to TRBD1. The V gene end was trimmed by 3 bases and the J gene end by 7 bases; junction bases not matched to a gene: 10. Germline assignment: CDR1 SGDLS and CDR2 YYNGEE. The CDR3 loop spans 17 amino acids. Here the CDR3 reads CASSGDGTGGEFGELFF. For the CDR3, the DNA is TGTGCCAGCAGCGGCGACGGGACAGGGGGCGAGTTCGGGGAGCTGTTTTTT. The full variable domain, in which reference TRBV9 and TRBJ2-2 provide the parts outside the CDR3, is DSGVTQTPKHLITATGQRVTLRCSPRSGDLSVYWYQQSLDQGLQFLIQYYNGEERAKGNILERFSAQQFPDLHSELNLSSLELGDSALYFCASSGDGTGGEFGELFFGEGSRLTVL.

The rearrangement joins TRBV7-3 to TRBJ2-7; the match to TRBD2 covers 9 bases. CDR1 SGHTA and CDR2 FQGTGA come from the germline V gene. After removal of 5 bases from V and 3 bases from J, the junction contained 11 bases not matched to a gene. The CDR3 runs 16 residues. The CDR3 here is CASSQTPLAGFYEQYF. The CDR3 DNA reads TGTGCCAGCAGCCAAACCCCCCTAGCGGGATTCTACGAGCAGTACTTC. Full variable domain (outside the CDR3, taken from reference TRBV7-3 and TRBJ2-7): GAGVSQTPSNKVTEKGKYVELRCDPISGHTALYWYRQSLGQGPEFLIYFQGTGAADDSGLPNDRFFAVRPEGSVSTLKIQRTERGDSAVYLCASSQTPLAGFYEQYFGPGTRLTVT.

This chain joins TRBV15 and TRBJ2-2; 9 bases fit TRBD1. Germline CDR1 reads LNHNV; CDR2 reads YYDKDF (reference sequence). This CDR3 has 15 residues. Germline trimming cut 6 bases from V and 3 bases from J; bases unmatched to any gene: 5. CDR3 residues: CATSTTGGYTGELFF. DNA for the CDR3: TGTGCCACCAGTACCACAGGGGGCTACACCGGGGAGCTGTTTTTT.

The rearrangement links TRBV29-1 to TRBJ2-7; D gene ambiguous. Germline CDR1 is SQVTM and CDR2 is ANQGSEA. Trimming removed 4 bases from V and 0 bases from J, with 10 bases in between. The CDR3 runs 13 residues. CDR3 nucleotides: TGCAGCGTTGCCGGGCAGGACTCCTACGAGCAGTACTTC. This sequence encodes CSVAGQDSYEQYF.

The gene calls are TRBV7-3 and TRBJ2-5; no reliable D call. Germline V gives CDR1 SGHTA, CDR2 FQGTGA. V dropped 5 bases and J dropped 1 base, with 11 bases sitting between them. The CDR3 loop spans 14 amino acids. CDR3 amino acids: CASSSYGRQETQYF. In DNA, the CDR3 is TGTGCCAGCAGCAGCTACGGCCGCCAAGAGACCCAGTACTTC.

V is TRBV6-5 and J is TRBJ2-1; TRBD2 matches 7 bases. The CDR3 covers 14 residues. The germline V gene has CDR1 MNHEY and CDR2 SVGAGI. V gave up 5 bases and J gave up 4 bases; unmatched junction bases: 5. The CDR3 nucleotides are TGTGCCAGCAGTCTCGGCGGGGGTTACAATGAGCAGTTCTTC. Encoded protein: CASSLGGGYNEQFF.

The chain has TRBV15 and TRBJ2-7; D perhaps matches TRBD2 (6 bases). The V gene lost 5 bases and the J gene lost 2 bases, with 13 bases spanning the gap. Germline values: CDR1 LNHNV, CDR2 YYDKDF (reference sequence). The CDR3 is 14 amino acids. The CDR3 spells CATSPGLPAYEQYF. The CDR3 DNA follows: TGTGCCACCAGCCCGGGACTCCCTGCCTACGAGCAGTACTTC.

V is TRBV7-8 and J is TRBJ2-7; D assignment may be TRBD1 or TRBD2 (6 bases each). The CDR3 length is 14 residues. The ends were cut back, 7 bases at V and 2 bases at J, with 15 bases in the middle. Germline V lookup: CDR1 SGHVS, CDR2 FQNEAQ. The CDR3 region has the DNA TGTGCCAGCAACCTCGATGGGGGGCCCTACGAGCAGTACTTC. Encoded protein: CASNLDGGPYEQYF. Using reference TRBV7-8 and TRBJ2-7 for the parts outside the CDR3, the full variable domain is GAGVSQSPRYKVAKRGQDVALRCDPISGHVSLFWYQQALGQGPEFLTYFQNEAQLDKSGLPSDRFFAERPEGSVSTLKIQRTQQEDSAVYLCASNLDGGPYEQYFGPGTRLTVT.